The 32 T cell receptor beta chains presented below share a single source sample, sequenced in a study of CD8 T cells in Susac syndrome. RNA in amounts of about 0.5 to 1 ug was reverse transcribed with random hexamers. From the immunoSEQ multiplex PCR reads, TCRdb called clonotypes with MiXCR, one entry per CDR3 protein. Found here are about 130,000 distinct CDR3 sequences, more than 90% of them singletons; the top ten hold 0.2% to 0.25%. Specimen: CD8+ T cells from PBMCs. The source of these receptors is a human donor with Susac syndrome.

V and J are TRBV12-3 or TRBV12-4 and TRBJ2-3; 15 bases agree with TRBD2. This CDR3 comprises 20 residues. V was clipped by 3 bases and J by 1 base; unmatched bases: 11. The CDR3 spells CASSFGGGLAGGLGTDTQYF. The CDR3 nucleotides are TGTGCCAGCAGTTTCGGCGGGGGACTAGCGGGAGGTCTGGGCACAGATACGCAGTATTTT.

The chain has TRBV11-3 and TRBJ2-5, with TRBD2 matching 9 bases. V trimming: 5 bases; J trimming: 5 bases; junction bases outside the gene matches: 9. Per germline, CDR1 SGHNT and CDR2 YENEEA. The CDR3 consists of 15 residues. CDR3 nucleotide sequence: TGTGCCAGCAGCCTAGGGACTAGCCGCCGGGAGACCCAGTACTTC. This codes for CASSLGTSRRETQYF.

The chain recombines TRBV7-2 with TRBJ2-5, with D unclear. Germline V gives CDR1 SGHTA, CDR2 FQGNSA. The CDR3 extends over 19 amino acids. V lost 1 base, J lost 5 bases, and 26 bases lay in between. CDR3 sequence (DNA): TGTGCCAGCAGCTTAGGTTTTTGGCCTAATCCGGCGCCCCGGGAGACCCAGTACTTC. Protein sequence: CASSLGFWPNPAPRETQYF.

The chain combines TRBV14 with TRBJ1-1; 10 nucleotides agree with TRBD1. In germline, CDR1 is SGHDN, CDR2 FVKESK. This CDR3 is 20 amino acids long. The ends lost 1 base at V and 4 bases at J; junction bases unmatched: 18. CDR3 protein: CASSQASKEGQGLGGTEAFF. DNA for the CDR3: TGTGCCAGCAGCCAAGCATCAAAGGAGGGACAGGGGTTAGGAGGCACTGAAGCTTTCTTT.

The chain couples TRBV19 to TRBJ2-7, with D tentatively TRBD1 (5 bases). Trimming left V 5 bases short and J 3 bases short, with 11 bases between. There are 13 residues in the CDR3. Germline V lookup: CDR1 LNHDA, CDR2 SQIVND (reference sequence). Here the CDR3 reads CASSPGMGYEQYF. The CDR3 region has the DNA TGTGCCAGTAGTCCAGGGATGGGCTACGAGCAGTACTTC.

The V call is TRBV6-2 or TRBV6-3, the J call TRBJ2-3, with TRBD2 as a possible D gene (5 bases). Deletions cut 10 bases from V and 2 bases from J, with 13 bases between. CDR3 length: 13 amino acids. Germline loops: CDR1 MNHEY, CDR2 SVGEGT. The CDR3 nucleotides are TGTGCCATCGCCCCAGCGGACACAGATACGCAGTATTTT. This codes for CAIAPADTDTQYF.

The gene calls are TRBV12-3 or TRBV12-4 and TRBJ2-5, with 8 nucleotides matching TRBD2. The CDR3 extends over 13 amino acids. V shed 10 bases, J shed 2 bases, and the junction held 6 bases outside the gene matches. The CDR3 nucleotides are TGTGCCACCGGTAGCGGGGATCAAGAGACCCAGTACTTC. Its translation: CATGSGDQETQYF.

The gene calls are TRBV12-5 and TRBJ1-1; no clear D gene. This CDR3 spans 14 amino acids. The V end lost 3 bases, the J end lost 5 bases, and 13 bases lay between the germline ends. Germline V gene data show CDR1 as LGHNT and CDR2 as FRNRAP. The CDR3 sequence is CASGFRVRGTEAFF. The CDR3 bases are TGTGCTAGTGGTTTCCGGGTCCGGGGAACTGAAGCTTTCTTT.

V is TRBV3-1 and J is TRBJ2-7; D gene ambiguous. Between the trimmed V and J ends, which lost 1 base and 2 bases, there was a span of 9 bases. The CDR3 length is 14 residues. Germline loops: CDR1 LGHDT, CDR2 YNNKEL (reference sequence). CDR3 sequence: CASSQVVGAYEQYF. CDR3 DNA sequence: TGTGCCAGCAGCCAAGTCGTCGGTGCCTACGAGCAGTACTTC.

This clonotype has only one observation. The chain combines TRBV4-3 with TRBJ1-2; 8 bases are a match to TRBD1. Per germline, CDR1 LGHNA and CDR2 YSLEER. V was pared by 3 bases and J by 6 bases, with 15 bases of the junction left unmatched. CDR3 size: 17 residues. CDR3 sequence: CASSQQGGTGQWDGYTF. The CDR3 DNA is TGCGCCAGCAGCCAGCAAGGCGGGACAGGACAATGGGATGGCTACACCTTC.

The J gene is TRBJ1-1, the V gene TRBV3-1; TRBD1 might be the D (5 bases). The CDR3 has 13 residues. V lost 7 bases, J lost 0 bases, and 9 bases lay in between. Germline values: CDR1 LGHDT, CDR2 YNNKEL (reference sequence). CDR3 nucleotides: TGTGCCAGCATTGGGGCCTTGAACACTGAAGCTTTCTTT. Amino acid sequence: CASIGALNTEAFF.

Written as DNA, the CDR3 is TGTGCCAGCAGCTTAGACTGGCCGGGATCGTACCAAGAGACCCAGTACTTC. Encoded protein: CASSLDWPGSYQETQYF. The chain is built from TRBV7-2 and TRBJ2-5, with D possibly being TRBD2 (5 bases). From germline, CDR1 is SGHTA and CDR2 FQGNSA. The germline V and J ends were trimmed by 1 base and 0 bases, with 15 bases remaining between them. There are 17 residues in the CDR3.

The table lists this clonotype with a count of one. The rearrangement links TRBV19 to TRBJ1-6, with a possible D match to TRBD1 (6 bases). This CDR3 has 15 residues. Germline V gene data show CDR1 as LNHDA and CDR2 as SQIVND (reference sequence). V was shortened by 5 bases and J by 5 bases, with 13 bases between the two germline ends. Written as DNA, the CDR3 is TGTGCCAGTAGTGAGAGGACAGCGGATAATTCACCCCTCCACTTT. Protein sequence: CASSERTADNSPLHF.

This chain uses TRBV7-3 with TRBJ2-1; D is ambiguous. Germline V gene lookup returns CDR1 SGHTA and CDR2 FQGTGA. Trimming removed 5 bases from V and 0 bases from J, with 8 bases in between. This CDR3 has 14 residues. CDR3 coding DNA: TGTGCCAGCAGCCCGAGGAGCTCCTACAATGAGCAGTTCTTC. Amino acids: CASSPRSSYNEQFF.

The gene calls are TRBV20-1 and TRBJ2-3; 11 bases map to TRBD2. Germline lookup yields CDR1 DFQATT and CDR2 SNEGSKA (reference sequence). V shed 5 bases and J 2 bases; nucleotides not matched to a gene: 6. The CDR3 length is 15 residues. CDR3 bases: TGCAGTGCTGGCAAACTAGCGGGAGTCACAGATACGCAGTATTTT. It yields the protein CSAGKLAGVTDTQYF.

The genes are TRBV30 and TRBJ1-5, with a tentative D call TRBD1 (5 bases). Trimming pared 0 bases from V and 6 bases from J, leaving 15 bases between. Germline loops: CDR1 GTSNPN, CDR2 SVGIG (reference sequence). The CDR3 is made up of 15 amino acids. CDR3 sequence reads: CAWSVLGRESQPQHF. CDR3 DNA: TGTGCCTGGAGTGTACTGGGCAGGGAAAGTCAGCCCCAGCATTTT.

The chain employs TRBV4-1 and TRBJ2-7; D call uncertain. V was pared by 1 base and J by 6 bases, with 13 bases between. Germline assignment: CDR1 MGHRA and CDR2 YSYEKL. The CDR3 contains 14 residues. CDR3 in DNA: TGCGCCAGCAGCCAAGCTTTAAAGTCATCCGAGCAGTACTTC. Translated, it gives CASSQALKSSEQYF.

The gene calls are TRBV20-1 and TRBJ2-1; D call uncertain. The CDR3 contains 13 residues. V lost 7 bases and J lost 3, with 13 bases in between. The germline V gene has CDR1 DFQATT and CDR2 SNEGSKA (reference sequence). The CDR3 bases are TGCAGTGTTAAGTGGACCAACTACAATGAGCAGTTCTTC. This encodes CSVKWTNYNEQFF.

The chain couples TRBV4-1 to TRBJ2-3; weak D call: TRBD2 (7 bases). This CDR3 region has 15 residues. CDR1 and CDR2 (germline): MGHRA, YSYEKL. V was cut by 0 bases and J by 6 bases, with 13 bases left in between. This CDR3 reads CASSQDGGAGDTQYF. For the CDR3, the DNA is TGCGCCAGCAGCCAAGATGGGGGGGCCGGGGATACGCAGTATTTT.

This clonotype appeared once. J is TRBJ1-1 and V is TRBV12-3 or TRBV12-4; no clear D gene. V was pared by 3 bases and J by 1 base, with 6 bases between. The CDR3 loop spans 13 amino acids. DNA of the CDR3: TGTGCCAGCAGTTTTCCGACGAACACTGAAGCTTTCTTT. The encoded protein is CASSFPTNTEAFF.

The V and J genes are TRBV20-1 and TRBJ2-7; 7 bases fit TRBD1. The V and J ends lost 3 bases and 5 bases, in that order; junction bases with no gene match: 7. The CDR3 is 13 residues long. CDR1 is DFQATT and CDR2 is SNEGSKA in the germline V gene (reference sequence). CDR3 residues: CSASEGGAHEQYF. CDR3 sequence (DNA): TGCAGTGCTAGTGAAGGGGGCGCCCACGAGCAGTACTTC.

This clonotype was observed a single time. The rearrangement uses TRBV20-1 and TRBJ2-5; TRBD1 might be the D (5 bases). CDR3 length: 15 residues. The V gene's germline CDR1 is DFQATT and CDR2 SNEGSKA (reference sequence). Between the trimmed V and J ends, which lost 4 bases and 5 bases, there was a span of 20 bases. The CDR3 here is CSANPDGVGQETQYF. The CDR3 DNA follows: TGCAGTGCTAACCCCGACGGCGTGGGGCAGGAGACCCAGTACTTC.

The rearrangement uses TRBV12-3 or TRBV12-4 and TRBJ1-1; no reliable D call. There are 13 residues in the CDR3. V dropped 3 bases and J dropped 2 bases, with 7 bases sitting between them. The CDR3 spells CASSFPGNTEAFF. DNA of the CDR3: TGTGCCAGCAGTTTTCCGGGAAACACTGAAGCTTTCTTT.

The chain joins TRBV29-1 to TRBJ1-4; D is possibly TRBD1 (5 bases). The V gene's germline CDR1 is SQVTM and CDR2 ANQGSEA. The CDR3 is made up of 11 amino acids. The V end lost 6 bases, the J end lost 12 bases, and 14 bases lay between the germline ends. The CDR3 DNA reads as TGCAGCGTGCTACAGGTGTCGGAACTGTTTTTT. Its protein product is CSVLQVSELFF.

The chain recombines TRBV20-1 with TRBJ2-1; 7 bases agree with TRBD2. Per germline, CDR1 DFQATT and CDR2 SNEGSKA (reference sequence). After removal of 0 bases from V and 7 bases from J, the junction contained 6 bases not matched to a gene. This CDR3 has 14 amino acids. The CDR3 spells CSARDASGRNEQFF. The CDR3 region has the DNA TGCAGTGCTAGAGACGCTAGCGGACGTAATGAGCAGTTCTTC.

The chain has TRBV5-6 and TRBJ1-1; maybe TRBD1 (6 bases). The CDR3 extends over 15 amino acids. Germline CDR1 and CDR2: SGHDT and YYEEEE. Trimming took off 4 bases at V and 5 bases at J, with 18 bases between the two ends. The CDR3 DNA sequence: TGTGCCAGCAGCGGAACCGGGACAATGGAAACTGAAGCTTTCTTT. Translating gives CASSGTGTMETEAFF.

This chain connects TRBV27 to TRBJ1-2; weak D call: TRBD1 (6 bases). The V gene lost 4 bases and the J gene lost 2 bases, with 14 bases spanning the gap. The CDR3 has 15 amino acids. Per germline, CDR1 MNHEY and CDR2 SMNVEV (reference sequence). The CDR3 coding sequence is TGTGCCAGCAGTTCCTGGACAGATAAGAACTATGGCTACACCTTC. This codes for CASSSWTDKNYGYTF.

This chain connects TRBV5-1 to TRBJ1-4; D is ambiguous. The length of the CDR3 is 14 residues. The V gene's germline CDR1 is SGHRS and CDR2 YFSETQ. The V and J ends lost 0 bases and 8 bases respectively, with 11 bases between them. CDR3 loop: CASSLETVKEKLFF. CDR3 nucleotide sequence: TGCGCCAGCAGCTTGGAGACGGTAAAAGAAAAACTGTTTTTT.

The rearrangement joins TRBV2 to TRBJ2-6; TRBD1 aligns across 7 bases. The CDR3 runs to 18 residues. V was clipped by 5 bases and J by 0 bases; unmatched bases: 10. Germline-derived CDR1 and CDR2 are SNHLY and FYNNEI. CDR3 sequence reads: CASSLGQQIYSGANVLTF. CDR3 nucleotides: TGTGCCAGCAGTCTGGGACAGCAGATTTACTCTGGGGCCAACGTCCTGACTTTC.

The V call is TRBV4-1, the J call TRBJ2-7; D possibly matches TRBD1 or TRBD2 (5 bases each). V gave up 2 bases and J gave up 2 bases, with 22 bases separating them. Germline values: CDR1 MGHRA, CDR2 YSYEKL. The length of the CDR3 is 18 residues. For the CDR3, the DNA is TGCGCCAGCAGCCAAAGTGTATCAGCGACGGGGCTGACCTACGAGCAGTACTTC. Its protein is CASSQSVSATGLTYEQYF.

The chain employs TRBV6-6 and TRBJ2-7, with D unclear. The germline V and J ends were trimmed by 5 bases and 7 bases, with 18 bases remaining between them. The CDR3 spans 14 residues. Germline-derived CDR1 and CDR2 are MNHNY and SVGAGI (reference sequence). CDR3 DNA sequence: TGTGCCAGCAGTCTGATGGAGAGTACGGTTGAGCAGTACTTC. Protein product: CASSLMESTVEQYF.

The DNA of the CDR3 is TGTGCCAGCAGCGGACAGGGCACCCAGCCCCAGCATTTT. Translated, it gives CASSGQGTQPQHF. The chain links TRBV5-6 to TRBJ1-5, with 8 bases aligning to TRBD1. Germline V gene lookup returns CDR1 SGHDT and CDR2 YYEEEE. This CDR3 comprises 13 residues. Trimming removed 4 bases from V and 7 bases from J; junction bases left unmatched: 4.